The entry that follows covers one T cell receptor (beta chain) sequence. The data derive from a study of blood T cell repertoires in COVID-19. Study in general: The United States, Italy and Spain supplied acute and convalescent COVID-19 samples. The cDNA or gDNA used as material had been derived from T cells, B-cell-depleted T cells, or PBMCs.

Per the authors' pipeline: Estimation of nucleated cell counts was performed using reference gene primer amplification. Repertoires were generated with immunoSEQ multiplex PCR, while TCRdb's copy carries only in-frame clones and drops some. That table supplies the V and J calls and clone size; D and trimming were determined from the DNA. The data hold approximately 11,000 clones, with 82% observed a single time. Sequenced: peripheral blood. This sequence originates from a woman aged 55-70 years with acute or convalescent COVID-19.

The CDR3 nucleotides are TGTGCCAGCAGAACCAGGGGGCCGGAGACCCAGTACTTC. Amino acids: CASRTRGPETQYF. The chain recombines TRBV11-2 with TRBJ2-5; 8 bases fit TRBD1. The CDR3 has 13 residues. V lost 6 bases, J lost 5 bases, and 5 bases stayed unmatched. CDR1 SGHAT and CDR2 FQNNGV come from the germline V gene. Drawing the rest from reference TRBV11-2 and TRBJ2-5, the complete variable domain is EAGVAQSPRYKIIEKRQSVAFWCNPISGHATLYWYQQILGQGPKLLIQFQNNGVVDDSQLPKDRFSAERLKGVDSTLKIQPAKLEDSAVYLCASRTRGPETQYFGPGTRLLVL.